The 27 T cell receptor beta chains given below trace back to one sample, sequenced in a study of vaccination and CD4 T cells after COVID-19. The antigens of these receptors remain unknown. Treatment in this sample: roughly 11-day PBMC culture with coronavirus spike peptide pools or control peptides (ViraFEST assay). Scientists ran DNA taken from cultured CD4+ T cells through the Oncomine TCR Beta short-read assay for sequencing. Each CDR3 protein gets one entry after TCRdb re-called the PCR reads with MiXCR. Of about 13,000 distinct CDR3 sequences listed, roughly 56% are singletons. Sequenced sample: CD4+ T cells from blood, cultured in vitro. These receptors came from a human donor who had recovered from COVID-19.

The genes are TRBV7-8 and TRBJ1-4, with unresolved D. The CDR3 is 14 residues long. Germline assignment: CDR1 SGHVS and CDR2 FQNEAQ. V shed 4 bases and J shed 8 bases, with 14 bases lying between them. The CDR3 here is CASSSGLNSEKLFF. CDR3 coding DNA: TGTGCCAGCAGCTCGGGCCTGAATTCCGAAAAACTGTTTTTT.

The V call is TRBV6-1, the J call TRBJ2-3, with 7 bases that match TRBD2. There are 15 residues in the CDR3. The trim removed 4 bases at V and 4 bases at J, leaving 8 bases unmatched. Germline V CDR1 and CDR2: MNHNS, SASEGT. CDR3 sequence reads: CASSGRAGVSDTQYF. The CDR3 DNA follows: TGTGCCAGCAGTGGACGTGCGGGAGTGTCAGATACGCAGTATTTT.

The chain employs TRBV2 and TRBJ1-5, with unresolved D. The germline CDR1 and CDR2 sequences are SNHLY and FYNNEI. The CDR3 loop spans 12 amino acids. Trimming took 8 bases from V and 5 from J, leaving 10 bases between them. The CDR3 DNA is TGTGCCAGCCGTGGGTCGTATCAGCCCCAGCATTTT. This gives the protein CASRGSYQPQHF.

Here the CDR3 reads CASSLIGTGFLRSPLHF. CDR3 DNA: TGTGCCAGCAGTTTAATCGGGACAGGGTTCTTAAGATCACCCCTCCACTTT. V is TRBV27 and J is TRBJ1-6, with 9 bases that match TRBD1. The CDR3 extends over 17 amino acids. Trimming removed 2 bases from V and 10 bases from J; junction bases left unmatched: 12. Germline V gene sequence: CDR1 MNHEY, CDR2 SMNVEV (reference sequence).

J is TRBJ2-7 and V is TRBV11-3; D may be TRBD1 (5 bases). CDR3 length: 14 amino acids. CDR1 SGHNT and CDR2 YENEEA come from the germline V gene. Trimming took 4 bases from V and 0 from J, leaving 10 bases between them. The CDR3 protein is CASSYRLSSYEQYF. CDR3 DNA sequence: TGTGCCAGCAGCTACAGGCTGAGCTCCTACGAGCAGTACTTC.

This chain joins TRBV27 and TRBJ1-5; tentatively, D is TRBD1 (5 bases). V lost 3 bases and J 5 bases, leaving 20 bases between the germline ends. The CDR3 has 17 amino acids. Germline V gives CDR1 MNHEY, CDR2 SMNVEV (reference sequence). The CDR3 region is CASSFRGEGMRHQPQHF. CDR3 nucleotide sequence: TGTGCCAGCAGTTTTCGGGGGGAGGGCATGCGGCATCAGCCCCAGCATTTT.

The chain carries TRBV20-1 and TRBJ2-5; 11 positions agree with TRBD2. Trimming took 3 bases from V and 2 from J; bases not matched to a gene: 8. The CDR3 runs 16 residues. Germline V lookup: CDR1 DFQATT, CDR2 SNEGSKA (reference sequence). CDR3 DNA sequence: TGCAGTGCTAGTCCTCTAGCGGGAGGACCTCAAGAGACCCAGTACTTC. This translates into CSASPLAGGPQETQYF.

V gene TRBV10-3 combines with J gene TRBJ2-2; 10 bases match TRBD2. Germline V CDR1 and CDR2: ENHRY, SYGVKD. The length of the CDR3 is 16 residues. J was trimmed by 5 bases and V by 8 bases; bases with no gene match: 11. This CDR3 is CAIRGLAGVGTGELFF. Written as DNA, the CDR3 is TGTGCCATCCGCGGCCTAGCGGGAGTGGGGACCGGGGAGCTGTTTTTT.

This sequence joins TRBV11-2 and TRBJ1-1, with D unclear. The germline V and J ends were trimmed by 1 base and 6 bases, with 15 bases remaining between them. Germline V gives CDR1 SGHAT, CDR2 FQNNGV. CDR3 length: 15 amino acids. This chain's CDR3 is CASSLGRLVRSEAFF. CDR3 in DNA: TGTGCCAGCAGCTTAGGCCGGCTGGTTAGGTCTGAAGCTTTCTTT.

The rearrangement uses TRBV20-1 and TRBJ1-2, with a weak D call TRBD1 (5 bases). V was clipped by 6 bases and J by 3 bases, with 11 bases between them. The CDR3 is 12 residues long. From germline, CDR1 is DFQATT and CDR2 SNEGSKA (reference sequence). This CDR3 is CSATPQDYGYTF. The CDR3 DNA reads as TGCAGTGCAACTCCACAGGACTATGGCTACACCTTC.

This chain links TRBV27 with TRBJ2-1; a possible D gene is TRBD2 (7 bases). Between the trimmed V and J ends, which lost 5 bases and 7 bases, there was a span of 24 bases. This CDR3 comprises 17 residues. Germline CDR1 MNHEY, CDR2 SMNVEV (reference sequence). CDR3 residues: CASSPRLAGPGVNEQFF. The DNA for the CDR3 is TGTGCCAGCAGTCCCCGACTAGCCGGCCCAGGGGTAAATGAGCAGTTCTTC.

The rearrangement uses TRBV7-9 and TRBJ1-3; D unresolved. The V and J ends lost 6 bases and 0 bases respectively, with 9 bases between them. The CDR3 consists of 14 residues. Germline V gives CDR1 SEHNR, CDR2 FQNEAQ (reference sequence). CDR3 DNA sequence: TGTGCCAGCAGTAATGCAATCTCTGGAAACACCATATATTTT. This sequence encodes CASSNAISGNTIYF.

The chain joins TRBV30 to TRBJ2-5; D is unresolved. The V end lost 4 bases, the J end lost 0 bases, and 9 bases lay between the germline ends. This CDR3 contains 13 residues. CDR1 and CDR2 (germline): GTSNPN, SVGIG (reference sequence). The CDR3 protein is CAWTPADQETQYF. The CDR3 region has the DNA TGTGCCTGGACCCCAGCCGACCAAGAGACCCAGTACTTC. Based on the CDR3 plus reference TRBV30 and TRBJ2-5, the full variable domain is SQTIHQWPATLVQPVGSPLSLECTVEGTSNPNLYWYRQAAGRGLQLLFYSVGIGQISSEVPQNLSASRPQDRQFILSSKKLLLSDSGFYLCAWTPADQETQYFGPGTRLLVL.

This clonotype was seen once. The chain uses TRBV10-2 and TRBJ1-6; 9 bases agree with TRBD1. The germline V gene has CDR1 WSHSY and CDR2 SAAADI. V gave up 2 bases and J gave up 6 bases; unmatched junction bases: 2. CDR3 size: 15 residues. DNA of the CDR3: TGCGCCAGCAGTGAGACAGGGGGCAGTAATTCACCCCTCCACTTT. This encodes CASSETGGSNSPLHF.

This clonotype was seen a handful of times. V is TRBV20-1 and J is TRBJ2-5, with TRBD2 as a possible D gene (6 bases). Deletions cut 3 bases from V and 2 bases from J, with 13 bases between. This CDR3 spans 14 amino acids. Germline CDR1 is DFQATT and CDR2 is SNEGSKA (reference sequence). The CDR3 nucleotides are TGCAGTGCTAGCGGGGGACTCACACAAGAGACCCAGTACTTC. Translation gives CSASGGLTQETQYF.

The chain uses TRBV3-1 and TRBJ1-6; the D gene is possibly TRBD1 (5 bases). Trimming took 3 bases from V and 6 from J, leaving 9 bases between them. Germline loops: CDR1 LGHDT, CDR2 YNNKEL (reference sequence). The CDR3 sequence is 14 residues long. Here the CDR3 reads CASSQGQINSPLHF. DNA for the CDR3: TGTGCCAGCAGCCAGGGGCAGATTAATTCACCCCTCCACTTT.

This clonotype is termed large. The V call is TRBV11-3, the J call TRBJ2-7; the D gene is possibly TRBD2 (6 bases). CDR1 and CDR2 from the germline V gene are SGHNT and YENEEA. CDR3 length: 14 residues. V lost 2 bases, J lost 1 base, and 9 bases lay in between. The CDR3: CASSLRDSSYEQYF. In DNA form, the CDR3 reads TGTGCCAGCAGCTTAAGGGACTCATCCTACGAGCAGTACTTC.

This clonotype was seen a handful of times. The junction departs from germline at one end; a sequencing error may be responsible. This chain connects TRBV12-5 to TRBJ2-2; TRBD1 matches 7 bases. The CDR3 covers 15 residues. Germline assignment: CDR1 LGHNT and CDR2 FRNRAP. For the CDR3, the DNA is TGTGCTAGTGGTTTGGGGACAGGCTGGGCCGGGGAGTTGTTTTTT. This codes for CASGLGTGWAGELFF.

The V gene is TRBV7-9, the J gene TRBJ1-4; no clear D gene. CDR3 length: 12 residues. V was shortened by 4 bases and J by 5 bases, with 5 bases between the two germline ends. Germline-derived CDR1 and CDR2 are SEHNR and FQNEAQ (reference sequence). The CDR3 spells CASSSSNEKLFF. In nucleotides, the CDR3 is TGTGCCAGCAGCTCATCGAATGAAAAACTGTTTTTT.

The chain joins TRBV15 to TRBJ2-7, with a possible D match to TRBD1 (6 bases). V lost 3 bases, J lost 3 bases, and 15 bases lay in between. The CDR3 contains 15 residues. Per the germline V gene, CDR1 is LNHNV and CDR2 is YYDKDF (reference sequence). This CDR3 is CATSRGHLLGYEQYF. CDR3 DNA: TGTGCCACCAGCAGGGGACACCTCCTAGGCTACGAGCAGTACTTC.

The chain is built from TRBV29-1 and TRBJ2-1; 7 nucleotides align to TRBD2. Germline loops: CDR1 SQVTM, CDR2 ANQGSEA. Trimming took 1 base from V and 0 from J; bases not matched to a gene: 0. The CDR3 spans 14 residues. The CDR3 loop is CSVEGGSSYNEQFF. For the CDR3, the DNA is TGCAGCGTTGAAGGCGGGAGCTCCTACAATGAGCAGTTCTTC.

V is TRBV20-1 and J is TRBJ2-3; TRBD1 aligns across 9 bases. Germline V gene data show CDR1 as DFQATT and CDR2 as SNEGSKA (reference sequence). V lost 1 base and J lost 4; bases outside the gene matches: 3. This CDR3 has 14 residues. CDR3 coding DNA: TGCAGTGCTAGAGTTAGGACAGGGGCAGATACGCAGTATTTT. Its translation: CSARVRTGADTQYF.

In the case of this clonotype: The junction departs from the called germline gene at one end, perhaps through a read error. The V and J genes are TRBV20-1 and TRBJ1-2; D remains unclear. The CDR3 has 9 residues. Per the germline V gene, CDR1 is DFQATT and CDR2 is SNEGSKA (reference sequence). CDR3 loop: CSGGEGFTF. CDR3 nucleotide sequence: TGCAGTGGAGGCGAGGGCTTCACCTTC.

This clonotype was counted between two and nine times. The CDR3: CASSIDLDTQYF. The CDR3 DNA follows: TGTGCCAGCAGCATAGACCTAGATACGCAGTATTTT. The chain has TRBV21-1 and TRBJ2-3. TRBV21-1 counts as a pseudogene. This CDR3 contains 12 residues.

This rearrangement joins TRBV7-9 to TRBJ1-5; TRBD1 might be the D (5 bases). CDR1 and CDR2 from the germline V gene are SEHNR and FQNEAQ (reference sequence). The CDR3 runs to 18 residues. Trimming took 0 bases from V and 2 from J, leaving 17 bases between them. This CDR3 is CASSLARSGAGGNQPQHF. In DNA form, the CDR3 reads TGTGCCAGCAGCTTAGCCCGGTCCGGGGCAGGAGGCAATCAGCCCCAGCATTTT.

The chain carries TRBV2 and TRBJ1-5; D not certain. V was shortened by 5 bases and J by 3 bases, with 8 bases between the two germline ends. The CDR3 spans 13 residues. The germline V gene has CDR1 SNHLY and CDR2 FYNNEI. This CDR3 reads CASSPSSNQPQHF. The CDR3 region has the DNA TGTGCCAGCAGTCCAAGTTCCAATCAGCCCCAGCATTTT. The variable domain in full, completed from reference TRBV2 and TRBJ1-5, reads EPEVTQTPSHQVTQMGQEVILRCVPISNHLYFYWYRQILGQKVEFLVSFYNNEISEKSEIFDDQFSVERPDGSNFTLKIRSTKLEDSAMYFCASSPSSNQPQHFGDGTRLSIL.

The chain couples TRBV6-1 to TRBJ1-1, with D perhaps TRBD1 (5 bases). Looked up from germline, CDR1 is MNHNS and CDR2 is SASEGT. The CDR3 runs to 13 residues. Trimming stripped 7 bases from V and 14 bases from J, with 23 bases between. CDR3 protein: CASTTGLTVEVFF. CDR3 in DNA: TGTGCCAGCACTACGGGACTTACGGTCGAAGTCTTCTTT.